Listed here are 13 T cell receptor beta chains from one sample, sequenced in a study of T cell responses to AZD1222 COVID-19 vaccine. Measured with immunoSEQ multiplex PCR; TCRdb has only the in-frame clones, and not every one. The table includes tens of thousands of clones, 75% to 90% detected once. The sequenced sample was peripheral blood, obtained on day 0 of AZD1222 vaccination. These receptors were taken from an adult in good health.

The rearrangement links TRBV9 to TRBJ2-1; the D gene is possibly TRBD2 (6 bases). In germline, CDR1 is SGDLS, CDR2 YYNGEE. The CDR3 is 15 amino acids. Trimming took off 5 bases at V and 2 bases at J, with 14 bases between the two ends. DNA for the CDR3: TGTGCCAGCAGTCGACTAGGGTTCGCCTACAATGAGCAGTTCTTC. Translated, it gives CASSRLGFAYNEQFF.

CDR3: CASSLPGQNTEAFF. CDR3 coding DNA: TGTGCCAGCAGCCTCCCCGGACAGAACACTGAAGCTTTCTTT. The chain employs TRBV14 and TRBJ1-1, with D perhaps matching TRBD1 (5 bases). The CDR3 extends over 14 amino acids. The germline V gene encodes CDR1 SGHDN and CDR2 FVKESK. Trimming shortened V by 4 bases and J by 1 base, and 10 bases separated the two germline ends.

The chain uses TRBV12-3 or TRBV12-4 and TRBJ1-1; 8 nucleotides line up with TRBD1. The CDR3 extends over 12 amino acids. V lost 5 bases, J lost 6 bases, and 2 bases stayed unmatched. The CDR3 loop reads CASSPQGAEAFF. The CDR3 coding sequence is TGTGCCAGCAGTCCACAGGGGGCTGAAGCTTTCTTT.

CDR3 loop: CASSPWEPNIQYF. For the CDR3, the DNA is TGTGCCAGCAGCCCCTGGGAACCAAACATTCAGTACTTC. The chain uses TRBV3-1 (or the pseudogene TRBV3-2) and TRBJ2-4, with no clear D. There are 13 residues in the CDR3. Trimming cost V 4 bases and J 6 bases, with 10 bases left between them. Germline V gene lookup returns CDR1 LGHDT and CDR2 YNNKEL (reference sequence).

The rearrangement links TRBV5-1 to TRBJ1-4; no firm D call. Trimming stripped 0 bases from V and 0 bases from J, with 6 bases between. CDR3 length: 15 amino acids. In germline, CDR1 is SGHRS, CDR2 YFSETQ. CDR3 in amino acids: CASSLAEATNEKLFF. DNA for the CDR3: TGCGCCAGCAGCTTGGCAGAAGCAACTAATGAAAAACTGTTTTTT.

The V call is TRBV10-3, the J call TRBJ1-1; D not certain. The CDR3 runs 13 residues. Germline loops: CDR1 ENHRY, CDR2 SYGVKD. V was shortened by 10 bases and J by 2 bases, with 14 bases between the two germline ends. In DNA, the CDR3 is TGTGCCAGCGCTTTGGTACAAAACACTGAAGCTTTCTTT. Residues: CASALVQNTEAFF.

This clone came up once. This rearrangement joins TRBV11-3 to TRBJ2-3, with D maybe TRBD2 (5 bases). Trimming removed 1 base at V and 6 bases at J, with 8 bases between. Per germline, CDR1 SGHNT and CDR2 YENEEA. The CDR3 totals 13 residues. The CDR3 sequence is CASSLGGKDTQYF. For the CDR3, the DNA is TGTGCCAGCAGCTTAGGAGGGAAGGATACGCAGTATTTT.

The rearrangement joins TRBV27 to TRBJ1-4; 8 bases map to TRBD1. This CDR3 has 14 amino acids. Germline CDR1 MNHEY, CDR2 SMNVEV (reference sequence). V lost 3 bases and J lost 5; bases outside the gene matches: 2. The CDR3 reads CASSLDRENEKLFF. CDR3 DNA: TGTGCCAGCAGTTTGGACAGGGAAAATGAAAAACTGTTTTTT.

The J gene is TRBJ2-1, the V gene TRBV7-7, with D tentatively TRBD2 (6 bases). Germline V gene lookup returns CDR1 SSHAT and CDR2 FNYEAQ (reference sequence). The CDR3 runs to 16 residues. V gave up 3 bases and J gave up 6 bases, with 18 bases separating them. The CDR3 sequence is CASSLSLSGASNEQFF. DNA of the CDR3: TGTGCCAGCAGCTTGTCTTTGTCGGGAGCTAGCAATGAGCAGTTCTTC.

In this sample, this clone turned up once. This chain joins TRBV5-1 and TRBJ1-4; no clear D gene. CDR3 length: 15 residues. The V end was cut by 5 bases, the J end by 0 bases, with 11 bases between. Germline lookup yields CDR1 SGHRS and CDR2 YFSETQ. The CDR3 here is CASRRAVATNEKLFF. The CDR3 DNA reads TGCGCCAGCAGGAGAGCCGTTGCAACTAATGAAAAACTGTTTTTT.

The V and J genes are TRBV2 and TRBJ1-6; the D is unclear. V lost 4 bases and J 8 bases, leaving 9 bases between the germline ends. The CDR3 totals 13 residues. The V gene's germline CDR1 is SNHLY and CDR2 FYNNEI. As DNA, the CDR3 is TGTGCCAGCAGTGGGGGAAGGGATTCACCCCTCCACTTT. It is translated as CASSGGRDSPLHF. Full variable domain (rest looked up from reference TRBV2 and TRBJ1-6): EPEVTQTPSHQVTQMGQEVILRCVPISNHLYFYWYRQILGQKVEFLVSFYNNEISEKSEIFDDQFSVERPDGSNFTLKIRSTKLEDSAMYFCASSGGRDSPLHFGNGTRLTVT.

Only one count was recorded for this clone. A junction end diverges from the germline sequence, so it may reflect a read error. This chain links TRBV18 with TRBJ2-7; possibly TRBD2 for D (5 bases). Germline V gene data show CDR1 as KGHSH and CDR2 as LQKENI. The CDR3 has 12 amino acids. CDR3 loop: CASSPEEGLWEF. CDR3 coding DNA: TGTGCCAGCTCACCAGAAGAGGGCCTTTGGGAGTTC.

V is TRBV18 and J is TRBJ1-5; D might be TRBD1 (6 bases). V lost 6 bases and J 6 bases, leaving 12 bases between the germline ends. Germline V lookup: CDR1 KGHSH, CDR2 LQKENI. There are 13 residues in the CDR3. CDR3 amino acids: CASSQGSTQPQHF. The DNA for the CDR3 is TGTGCCAGCTCTCAGGGGAGTACTCAGCCCCAGCATTTT.